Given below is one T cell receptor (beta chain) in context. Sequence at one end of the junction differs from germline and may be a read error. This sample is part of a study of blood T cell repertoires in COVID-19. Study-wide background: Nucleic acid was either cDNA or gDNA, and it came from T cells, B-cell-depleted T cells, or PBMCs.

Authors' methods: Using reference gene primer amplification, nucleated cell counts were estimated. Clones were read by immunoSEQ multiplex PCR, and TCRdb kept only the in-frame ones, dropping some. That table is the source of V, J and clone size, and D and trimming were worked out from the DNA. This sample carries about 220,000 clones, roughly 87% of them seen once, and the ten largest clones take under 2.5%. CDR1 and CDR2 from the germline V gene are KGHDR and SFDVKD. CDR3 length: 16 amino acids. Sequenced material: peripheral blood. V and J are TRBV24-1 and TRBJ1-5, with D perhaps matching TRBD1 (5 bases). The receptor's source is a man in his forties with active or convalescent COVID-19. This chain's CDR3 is CATRDLLRQGYQPQHF. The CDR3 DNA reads TGTGCCACCAGGGATTTGCTTCGGCAGGGATATCAGCCCCAGCATTTT.